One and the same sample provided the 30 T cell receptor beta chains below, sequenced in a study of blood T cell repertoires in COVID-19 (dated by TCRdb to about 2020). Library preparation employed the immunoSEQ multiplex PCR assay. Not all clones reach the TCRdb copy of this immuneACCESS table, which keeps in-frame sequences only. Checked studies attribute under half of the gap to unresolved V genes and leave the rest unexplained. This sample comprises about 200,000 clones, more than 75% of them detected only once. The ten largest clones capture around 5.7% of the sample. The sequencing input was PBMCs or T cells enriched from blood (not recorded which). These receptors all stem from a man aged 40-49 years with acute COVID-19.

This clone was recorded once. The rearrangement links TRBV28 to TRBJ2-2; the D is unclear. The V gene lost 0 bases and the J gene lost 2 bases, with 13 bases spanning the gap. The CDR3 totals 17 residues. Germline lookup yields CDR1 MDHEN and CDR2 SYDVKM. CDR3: CASSLWGQILNTGELFF. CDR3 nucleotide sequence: TGTGCCAGCAGTTTATGGGGCCAGATACTCAACACCGGGGAGCTGTTTTTT.

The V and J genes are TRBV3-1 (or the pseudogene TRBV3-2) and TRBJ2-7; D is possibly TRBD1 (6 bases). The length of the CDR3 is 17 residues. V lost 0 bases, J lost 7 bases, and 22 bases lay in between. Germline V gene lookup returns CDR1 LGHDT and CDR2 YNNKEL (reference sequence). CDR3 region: CASSQEEQGTSWTEQYF. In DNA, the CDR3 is TGTGCCAGCAGCCAAGAAGAACAGGGAACTAGTTGGACTGAGCAGTACTTC.

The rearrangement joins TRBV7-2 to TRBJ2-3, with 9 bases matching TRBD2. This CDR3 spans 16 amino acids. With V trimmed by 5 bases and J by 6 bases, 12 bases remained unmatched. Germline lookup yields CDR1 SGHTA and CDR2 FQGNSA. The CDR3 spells CASSAASGRRVDTQYF. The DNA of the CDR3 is TGTGCCAGCAGCGCGGCCAGCGGGAGGCGGGTGGATACGCAGTATTTT.

The CDR3 DNA sequence: TGTGCCAGCAGCGTATCGGGGGGCAATCAGCCCCAGCATTTT. It codes for CASSVSGGNQPQHF. The V gene is TRBV9, the J gene TRBJ1-5, with a tentative D call TRBD1 (5 bases). The CDR3 runs to 14 residues. The V gene lost 1 base and the J gene lost 2 bases, with 7 bases spanning the gap. Per germline, CDR1 SGDLS and CDR2 YYNGEE.

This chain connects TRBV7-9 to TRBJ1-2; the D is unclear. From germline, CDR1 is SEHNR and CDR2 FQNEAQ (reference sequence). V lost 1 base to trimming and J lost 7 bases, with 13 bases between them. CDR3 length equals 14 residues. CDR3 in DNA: TGTGCCAGCAGCTTAGAATCGATGGCGGGTGGCTACACCTTC. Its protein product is CASSLESMAGGYTF.

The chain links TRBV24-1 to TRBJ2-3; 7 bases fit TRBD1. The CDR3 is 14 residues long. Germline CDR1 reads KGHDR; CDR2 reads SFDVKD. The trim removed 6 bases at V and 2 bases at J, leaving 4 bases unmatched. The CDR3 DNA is TGTGCCACCAGTAGGACAGGCCTCACAGATACGCAGTATTTT. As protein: CATSRTGLTDTQYF.

In DNA, the CDR3 is TGTGCCAGCAGTGAAAGGGGGAGGGAGATTCTGAACACTGAAGCTTTCTTT. It specifies CASSERGREILNTEAFF. The V and J genes are TRBV2 and TRBJ1-1; possible D gene TRBD1, 6 bases. Germline lookup yields CDR1 SNHLY and CDR2 FYNNEI. The germline V and J ends were trimmed by 2 bases and 0 bases, with 16 bases remaining between them. The length of the CDR3 is 17 residues.

The CDR3 region is CATSTGALNQPQHF. The DNA for the CDR3 is TGTGCCACCAGTACAGGGGCCCTCAATCAGCCCCAGCATTTT. The chain has TRBV24-1 and TRBJ1-5, with TRBD1 matching 7 bases. Germline-derived CDR1 and CDR2 are KGHDR and SFDVKD. Germline trimming cut 6 bases from V and 3 bases from J; bases unmatched to any gene: 4. CDR3 length equals 14 residues.

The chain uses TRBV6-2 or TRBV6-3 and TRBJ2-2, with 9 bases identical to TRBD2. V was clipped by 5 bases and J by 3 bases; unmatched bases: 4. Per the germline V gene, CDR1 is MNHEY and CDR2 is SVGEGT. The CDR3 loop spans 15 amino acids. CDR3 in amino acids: CASSKTSGYTGELFF. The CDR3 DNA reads TGTGCCAGCAGTAAGACTAGCGGCTACACCGGGGAGCTGTTTTTT.

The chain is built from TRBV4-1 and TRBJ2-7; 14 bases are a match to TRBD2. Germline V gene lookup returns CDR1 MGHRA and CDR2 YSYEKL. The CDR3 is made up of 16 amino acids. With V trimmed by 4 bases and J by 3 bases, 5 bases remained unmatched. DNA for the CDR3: TGCGCCAGCAGCCCTGGACTAGCGGGGGGACTCTACGAGCAGTACTTC. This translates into CASSPGLAGGLYEQYF.

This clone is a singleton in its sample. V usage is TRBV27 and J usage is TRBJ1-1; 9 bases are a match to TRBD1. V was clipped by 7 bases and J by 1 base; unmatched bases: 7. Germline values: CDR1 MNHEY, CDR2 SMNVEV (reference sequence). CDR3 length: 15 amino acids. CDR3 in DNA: TGTGCCAGCAAGGGACAGGGCTTGGGGAACACTGAAGCTTTCTTT. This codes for CASKGQGLGNTEAFF.

The CDR3 DNA reads as TGCGCCAGCAGCCGGACAACCGGAAACACCATATATTTT. Translating gives CASSRTTGNTIYF. V gene TRBV5-1 combines with J gene TRBJ1-3, with D perhaps TRBD1 (5 bases). The V end was cut by 4 bases, the J end by 4 bases, with 9 bases between. Germline V CDR1 and CDR2: SGHRS, YFSETQ. The CDR3 is made up of 13 amino acids.

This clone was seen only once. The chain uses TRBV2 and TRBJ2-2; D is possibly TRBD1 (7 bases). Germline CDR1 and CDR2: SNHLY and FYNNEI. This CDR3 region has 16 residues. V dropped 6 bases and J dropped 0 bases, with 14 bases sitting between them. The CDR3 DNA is TGTGCCAGCAGCCCCAGGGGGGCGTCGAACACCGGGGAGCTGTTTTTT. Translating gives CASSPRGASNTGELFF.

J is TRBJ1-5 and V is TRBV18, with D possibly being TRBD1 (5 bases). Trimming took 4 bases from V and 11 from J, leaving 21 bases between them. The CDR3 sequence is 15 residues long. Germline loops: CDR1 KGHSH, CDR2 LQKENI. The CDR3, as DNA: TGTGCCAGCTCACTAAGGGAGGGGCTGGAATTAGCCCAGCATTTT. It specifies CASSLREGLELAQHF.

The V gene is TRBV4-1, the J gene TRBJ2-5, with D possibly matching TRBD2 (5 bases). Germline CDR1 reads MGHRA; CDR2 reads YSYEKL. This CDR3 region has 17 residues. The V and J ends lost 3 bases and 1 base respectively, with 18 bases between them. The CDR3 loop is CASSHNPLNEGQETQYF. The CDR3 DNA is TGCGCCAGCAGCCATAACCCCCTAAATGAGGGCCAAGAGACCCAGTACTTC.

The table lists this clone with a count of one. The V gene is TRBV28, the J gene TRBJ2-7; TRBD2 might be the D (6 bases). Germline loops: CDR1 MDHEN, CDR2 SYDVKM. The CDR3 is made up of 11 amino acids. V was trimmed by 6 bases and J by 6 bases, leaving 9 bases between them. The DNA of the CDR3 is TGTGCCAGCAGAGGAGGGCGCGAGCAGTACTTC. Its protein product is CASRGGREQYF.

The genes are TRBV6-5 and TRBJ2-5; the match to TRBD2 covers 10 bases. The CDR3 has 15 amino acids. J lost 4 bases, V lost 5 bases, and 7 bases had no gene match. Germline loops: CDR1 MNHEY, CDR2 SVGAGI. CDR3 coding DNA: TGTGCCAGCAGTCACCGCAGCGGGAGGGGAGAGACCCAGTACTTC. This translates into CASSHRSGRGETQYF.

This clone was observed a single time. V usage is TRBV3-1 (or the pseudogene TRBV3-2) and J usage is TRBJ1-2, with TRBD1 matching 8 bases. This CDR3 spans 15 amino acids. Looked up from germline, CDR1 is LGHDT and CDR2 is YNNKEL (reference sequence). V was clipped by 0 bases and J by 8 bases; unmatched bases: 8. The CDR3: CASSQESTGAPGYTF. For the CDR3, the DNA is TGTGCCAGCAGCCAAGAGTCGACAGGGGCCCCAGGCTACACCTTC.

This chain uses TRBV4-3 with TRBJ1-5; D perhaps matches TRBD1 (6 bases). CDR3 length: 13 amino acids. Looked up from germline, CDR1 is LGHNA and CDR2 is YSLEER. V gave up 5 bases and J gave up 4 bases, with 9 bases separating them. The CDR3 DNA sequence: TGCGCCAGCAGCTTTACAGGGAATCAGCCCCAGCATTTT. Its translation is CASSFTGNQPQHF.

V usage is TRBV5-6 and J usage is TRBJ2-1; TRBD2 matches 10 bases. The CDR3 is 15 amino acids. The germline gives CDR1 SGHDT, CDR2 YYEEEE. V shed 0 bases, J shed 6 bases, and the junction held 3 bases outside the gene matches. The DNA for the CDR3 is TGTGCCAGCAGCTTGGTAGCTAGCGGGGGCAATGAGCAGTTCTTC. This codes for CASSLVASGGNEQFF. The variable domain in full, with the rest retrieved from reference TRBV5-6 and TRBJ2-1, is DAGVTQSPTHLIKTRGQQVTLRCSPKSGHDTVSWYQQALGQGPQFIFQYYEEEERQRGNFPDRFSGHQFPNYSSELNVNALLLGDSALYLCASSLVASGGNEQFFGPGTRLTVL.

This chain's CDR3 is CASSSRLAGVEQYF. CDR3 sequence (DNA): TGTGCCAGCAGCTCCCGACTAGCGGGAGTCGAGCAGTACTTC. The rearrangement joins TRBV9 to TRBJ2-7; 12 bases fit TRBD2. The J segment lost 6 bases and the V segment lost 4 bases, leaving 5 bases of the junction unmatched. CDR3 length: 14 amino acids. CDR1 and CDR2 (germline): SGDLS, YYNGEE.

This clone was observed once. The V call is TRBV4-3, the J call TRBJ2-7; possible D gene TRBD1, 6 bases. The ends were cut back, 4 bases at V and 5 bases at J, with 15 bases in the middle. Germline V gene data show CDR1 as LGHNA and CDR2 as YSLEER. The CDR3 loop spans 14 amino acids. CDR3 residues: CASSRQRGGDEQYF. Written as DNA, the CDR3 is TGCGCCAGCAGCCGGCAGAGAGGGGGAGACGAGCAGTACTTC.

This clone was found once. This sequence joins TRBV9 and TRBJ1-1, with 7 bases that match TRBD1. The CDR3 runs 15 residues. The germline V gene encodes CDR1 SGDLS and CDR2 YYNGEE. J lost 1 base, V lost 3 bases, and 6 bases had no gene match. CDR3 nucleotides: TGTGCCAGCAGCGCCCAGGACAGGTGGAACACTGAAGCTTTCTTT. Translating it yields CASSAQDRWNTEAFF.

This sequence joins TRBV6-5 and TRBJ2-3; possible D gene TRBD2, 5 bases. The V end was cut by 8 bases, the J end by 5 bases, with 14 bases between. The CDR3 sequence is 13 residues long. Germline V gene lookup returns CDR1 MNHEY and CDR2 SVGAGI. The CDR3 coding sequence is TGTGCCAGCTCCCGGGGAGCCCGAGATACGCAGTATTTT. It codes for CASSRGARDTQYF.

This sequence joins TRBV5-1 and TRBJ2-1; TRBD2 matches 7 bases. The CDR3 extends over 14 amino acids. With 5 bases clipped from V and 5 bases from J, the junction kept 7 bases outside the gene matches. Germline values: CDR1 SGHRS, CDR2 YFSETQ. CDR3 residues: CASRGRAGNNEQFF. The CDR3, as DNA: TGCGCCAGCAGGGGGAGGGCCGGGAACAATGAGCAGTTCTTC.

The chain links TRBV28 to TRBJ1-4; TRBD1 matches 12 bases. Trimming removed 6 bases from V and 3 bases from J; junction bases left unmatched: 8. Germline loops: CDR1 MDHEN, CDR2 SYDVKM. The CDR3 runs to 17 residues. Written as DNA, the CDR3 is TGTGCCAGCAGGAACCCGGGACAGGGGGCCCCTAATGAAAAACTGTTTTTT. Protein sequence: CASRNPGQGAPNEKLFF.

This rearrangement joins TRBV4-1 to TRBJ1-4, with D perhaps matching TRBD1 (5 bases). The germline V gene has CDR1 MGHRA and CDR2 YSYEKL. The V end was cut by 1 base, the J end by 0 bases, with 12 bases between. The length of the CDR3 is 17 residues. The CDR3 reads CASSQGWGGSTNEKLFF. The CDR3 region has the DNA TGCGCCAGCAGCCAAGGATGGGGCGGATCAACTAATGAAAAACTGTTTTTT.

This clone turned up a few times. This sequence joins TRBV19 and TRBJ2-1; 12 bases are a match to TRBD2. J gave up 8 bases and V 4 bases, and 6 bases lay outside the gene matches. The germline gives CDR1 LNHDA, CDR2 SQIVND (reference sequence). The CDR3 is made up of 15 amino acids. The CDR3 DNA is TGTGCCAGTAGTAACCCTAGCGGGAGGGCCTATGAGCAGTTCTTC. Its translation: CASSNPSGRAYEQFF. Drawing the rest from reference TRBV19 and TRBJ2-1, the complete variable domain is DGGITQSPKYLFRKEGQNVTLSCEQNLNHDAMYWYRQDPGQGLRLIYYSQIVNDFQKGDIAEGYSVSREKKESFPLTVTSAQKNPTAFYLCASSNPSGRAYEQFFGPGTRLTVL.

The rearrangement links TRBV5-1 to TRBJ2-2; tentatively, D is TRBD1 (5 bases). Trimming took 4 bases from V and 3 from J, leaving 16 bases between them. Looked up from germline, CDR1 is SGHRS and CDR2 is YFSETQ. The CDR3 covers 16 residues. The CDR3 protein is CASSQGLGPDTGELFF. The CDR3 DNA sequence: TGCGCCAGCAGCCAGGGTCTGGGCCCCGACACCGGGGAGCTGTTTTTT.

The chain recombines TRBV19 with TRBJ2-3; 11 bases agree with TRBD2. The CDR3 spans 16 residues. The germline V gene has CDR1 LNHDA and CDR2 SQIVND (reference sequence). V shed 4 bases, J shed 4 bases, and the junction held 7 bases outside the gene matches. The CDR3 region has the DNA TGTGCCAGTAGTAGTTTAGCGGGAGGGGCGGCAGATACGCAGTATTTT. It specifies CASSSLAGGAADTQYF. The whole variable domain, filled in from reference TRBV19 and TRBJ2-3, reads DGGITQSPKYLFRKEGQNVTLSCEQNLNHDAMYWYRQDPGQGLRLIYYSQIVNDFQKGDIAEGYSVSREKKESFPLTVTSAQKNPTAFYLCASSSLAGGAADTQYFGPGTRLTVL.